These T cell receptor beta chains were read from a single sample in a study of T cell repertoires in cytomegalovirus infection. TCRdb re-called the reads through MiXCR, storing one row per CDR3 protein. Of fewer than 400,000 distinct CDR3 sequences detected, less than 20% appear once; the ten largest clones hold around 10%. The sequenced sample consisted of PBMCs. Source of these receptors: a human donor in good health (CMV status not recorded). Some clones in this sample may be carry-over from other donors' samples. CDR3s include the opening cysteine and the closing phenylalanine or tryptophan. The order of the fields is J gene, D gene, V gene, clone size, CDR3 protein, CDR3 DNA. A D gene is named only where the DNA matches it firmly. Clone size, where shown, is once, few, many, or a class for clones that have expanded.

>TRBJ1-5|-|TRBV19|many
CASRSDRNQPQHF
TGTGCCAGTAGATCAGACAGGAATCAGCCCCAGCATTTT
>TRBJ1-2|-|TRBV5-4|few
CASSPEGNYGYTF
TGTGCCAGCAGCCCGGAGGGTAACTATGGCTACACCTTC
>TRBJ2-1|TRBD2|TRBV10-3|few
CAIREGLADHNQQFF
TGTGCCATCAGAGAGGGACTAGCGGATCACAATCAGCAGTTCTTC
>TRBJ2-1|TRBD2|TRBV19|few
CASSTGTSGHNEQFF
TGTGCCAGTAGTACCGGGACTAGCGGCCACAATGAGCAGTTCTTC
>TRBJ1-4|-|TRBV28|few
CASTRLWGEKLFF
TGTGCCAGCACCCGACTGTGGGGTGAAAAACTGTTTTTT
>TRBJ2-1|TRBD2|TRBV7-9|many
CASSSSSGRASYNEQFF
TGTGCCAGCAGCTCCTCTAGCGGGAGGGCCTCCTACAATGAGCAGTTCTTC
>TRBJ1-1|-|TRBV2|-
CASSPEAGSEAFF
TGTGCCAGCAGTCCCGAAGCAGGATCTGAAGCTTTCTTT
>TRBJ2-1|-|TRBV4-3|-
CASSQARGDNEQFF
TGCGCCAGCAGCCAAGCCCGAGGGGACAATGAGCAGTTCTTC
>TRBJ1-6|-|TRBV12-5|-
CASCLTGTYSPLHF
TGTGCTAGTTGTTTAACCGGGACTTATTCACCCCTCCACTTT
>TRBJ2-2|TRBD2|TRBV19|few
CASRTSGRTGELFF
TGTGCCAGTAGGACTAGCGGGAGAACCGGGGAGCTGTTTTTT
>TRBJ2-5|TRBD2|TRBV12-3/TRBV12-4|few
CASRAGGRETQYF
TGTGCCAGCAGAGCGGGGGGGCGGGAGACCCAGTACTTC
>TRBJ2-3|-|TRBV7-2|many
CASSLGFGERTDTQYF
TGTGCCAGCAGCTTGGGGTTCGGGGAGCGGACAGATACGCAGTATTTT
>TRBJ1-2|-|TRBV28|-
CASSWGSYGYTF
TGTGCCAGCAGTTGGGGGTCCTATGGCTACACCTTC
>TRBJ2-5|-|TRBV29-1|-
CSAPGTSLETQYF
TGCAGCGCTCCTGGGACATCTTTAGAGACCCAGTACTTC
>TRBJ1-2|-|TRBV7-8|many
CASSFGTPVGGYTF
TGTGCCAGCAGCTTCGGGACACCGGTGGGGGGCTACACCTTC
>TRBJ1-1|-|TRBV6-1|few
CASSQGSFRAFF
TGTGCCAGCAGCCAAGGATCGTTTCGAGCTTTCTTT
>TRBJ2-3|-|TRBV6-1|-
CASSRFRQTDTQYF
TGTGCCAGCAGTAGATTTCGACAAACAGATACGCAGTATTTT
>TRBJ2-7|-|TRBV7-9|few
CASSLADTNYEQYF
TGTGCCAGCAGCTTAGCGGACACAAACTACGAGCAGTACTTC
>TRBJ2-1|-|TRBV7-2|many
CASSLAGSGAYNEQFF
TGTGCCAGCAGCTTAGCCGGGTCTGGGGCCTACAATGAGCAGTTCTTC
>TRBJ2-1|-|TRBV6-1|many
CATRRGFSSYNEQFF
TGTGCCACCCGGAGGGGTTTTAGCTCCTACAATGAGCAGTTCTTC
>TRBJ2-3|TRBD2|TRBV20-1|-
CSASGTSGRRDTQYF
TGCAGTGCTAGTGGGACTAGCGGGAGGAGAGATACGCAGTATTTT
>TRBJ2-1|-|TRBV7-2|many
CASSLAGAGYNEQFF
TGTGCCAGCAGCTTAGCGGGGGCAGGTTACAATGAGCAGTTCTTC
>TRBJ2-3|-|TRBV7-2|many
CASSLISLRDRTDTQYF
TGTGCCAGCAGCTTAATCTCGCTAAGGGATAGGACAGATACGCAGTATTTT
>TRBJ2-7|TRBD1|TRBV6-2/TRBV6-3|few
CASRETGGGSYEQYF
TGTGCCAGCAGAGAAACAGGGGGCGGCTCCTACGAGCAGTACTTC
>TRBJ2-7|-|TRBV7-6|many
CASSLSRAENADEQYF
TGTGCCAGCAGCTTAAGCAGGGCAGAAAATGCGGACGAGCAGTACTTC
>TRBJ2-1|TRBD2|TRBV4-3|-
CASSQGAGGINPSYNEQFF
TGCGCCAGCAGCCAAGGGGCGGGAGGGATAAATCCCTCCTACAATGAGCAGTTCTTC
>TRBJ1-1|-|TRBV6-6|-
CASSYGGEAREAFF
TGTGCCAGCAGTTACGGGGGGGAGGCGAGGGAAGCTTTCTTT
>TRBJ2-1|-|TRBV28|few
CASSFRVDNEQFF
TGTGCCAGCAGTTTCAGAGTTGACAATGAGCAGTTCTTC
>TRBJ2-7|TRBD2|TRBV7-2|many
CASSLISGGAAPQYF
TGTGCCAGCAGCTTAATCAGCGGGGGGGCAGCTCCGCAGTACTTC
>TRBJ2-5|TRBD1|TRBV19|-
CASGRGGRPGPETQYF
TGTGCCAGTGGCAGAGGGGGCAGACCGGGTCCAGAGACCCAGTACTTC
>TRBJ2-3|-|TRBV7-6|-
CASRGPRDTQYF
TGTGCCAGCAGAGGGCCCCGAGATACGCAGTATTTT
>TRBJ2-5|-|TRBV7-7|many
CASSLARGGTQYF
TGTGCCAGCAGCTTAGCGAGGGGGGGGACCCAGTACTTC
>TRBJ2-5|-|TRBV7-8|many
CASSENRVSGETQYF
TGTGCCAGCAGCGAAAACCGGGTGTCAGGGGAGACCCAGTACTTC
>TRBJ2-2|-|TRBV12-3/TRBV12-4|few
CASTRTENTGELFF
TGTGCCAGCACCAGGACGGAGAACACCGGGGAGCTGTTTTTT
>TRBJ2-7|TRBD1|TRBV5-1|-
CASSLSGTGVNYEQYF
TGCGCCAGCAGCTTGTCCGGGACAGGGGTTAACTACGAGCAGTACTTC
>TRBJ2-5|TRBD1|TRBV5-4|-
CASRTGTEETQYF
TGTGCCAGCAGAACGGGGACAGAAGAGACCCAGTACTTC
>TRBJ1-2|-|TRBV19|few
CASSIGGTNYGYTF
TGTGCCAGTAGTATAGGGGGAACGAACTATGGCTACACCTTC
>TRBJ2-1|-|TRBV2|-
CASSELTLKDEQFF
TGTGCCAGCAGTGAACTCACCCTGAAGGATGAGCAGTTCTTC
>TRBJ1-1|-|TRBV12-3/TRBV12-4|-
CASSIQDEAFF
TGTGCCAGCAGTATACAGGATGAAGCTTTCTTT
>TRBJ2-2|-|TRBV28|-
CASSFLLGQGFRELFF
TGTGCCAGCAGTTTTCTTTTGGGACAAGGCTTCAGGGAGCTGTTTTTT
>TRBJ2-7|TRBD1|TRBV5-1|few
CASSFVQGPDEQYF
TGCGCCAGCAGCTTTGTACAGGGGCCTGATGAGCAGTACTTC
>TRBJ2-2|-|TRBV20-1|-
CSARLNTGELFF
TGCAGTGCTAGACTCAACACCGGGGAGCTGTTTTTT
>TRBJ2-5|-|TRBV12-3/TRBV12-4|few
CASSFQGRETQYF
TGTGCCAGCAGTTTCCAGGGGCGTGAGACCCAGTACTTC
>TRBJ1-2|-|TRBV7-9|many
CASSSTRDGNWAYGYTF
TGTGCCAGCAGCTCGACCCGGGACGGCAACTGGGCCTATGGCTACACCTTC
>TRBJ1-3|TRBD1|TRBV7-8|many
CASSLYRGRSGNTIYF
TGTGCCAGCAGCTTATACAGGGGACGCTCTGGAAACACCATATATTTT
>TRBJ1-2|-|TRBV7-9|-
CASSLTSGGYGYTF
TGTGCCAGCAGCTTAACGAGTGGAGGATATGGCTACACCTTC
>TRBJ1-1|-|TRBV12-3/TRBV12-4|-
CASSALRPGSEAFF
TGTGCCAGCAGTGCCCTCCGTCCTGGTTCTGAAGCTTTCTTT
>TRBJ1-1|TRBD1|TRBV20-1|few
CSARAAGTGYTEAFF
TGCAGTGCTAGAGCGGCCGGGACAGGGTACACTGAAGCTTTCTTT
>TRBJ2-2|-|TRBV10-3|-
CAISEGGARTGELFF
TGTGCCATCAGTGAGGGGGGGGCTCGGACCGGGGAGCTGTTTTTT